These 30 T cell receptor beta chains were sequenced from one sample in a study of identical twins (dated by TCRdb to 2016 to 2018). The method behind the library was 5' RACE. Sequenced on an Illumina HiSeq 2000. The public reads were run again by TCRdb, first through fastp at Q25 and then through MiXCR, and only productive beta chains were kept. Entries that share a CDR3 protein sequence are merged under the most common genes and DNA. The sample has approximately 600,000 distinct CDR3 sequences on record, under 8.5% of them singletons. 1.5% to 2% of the sample belongs to the ten largest clones. The sample was also reused in another study, on yellow fever vaccine responses in identical twins.

What was sequenced was PBMCs. These receptors all stem from a woman between 18 and 29 years old in good health.

The J gene is TRBJ1-1, the V gene TRBV6-1; D unresolved. The V gene lost 9 bases and the J gene lost 6 bases, with 17 bases spanning the gap. The germline CDR1 and CDR2 sequences are MNHNS and SASEGT. This CDR3 is built from 13 residues. CDR3 loop: CASAKERVAEAFF. DNA for the CDR3: TGTGCCAGTGCCAAGGAGCGGGTCGCTGAAGCTTTCTTT.

The chain is built from TRBV12-3 or TRBV12-4 and TRBJ1-1; D is unclear. The CDR3 is 14 amino acids. V lost 1 base and J 1 base, leaving 7 bases between the germline ends. The CDR3 is CASSLDVRNTEAFF. The CDR3 nucleotides read TGTGCCAGCAGTTTAGATGTACGGAACACTGAAGCTTTCTTT.

This clonotype has just a few counts. The rearrangement uses TRBV7-3 and TRBJ2-3; 13 bases line up with TRBD2. The junction had 2 bases not matched to a gene; V was cut back by 2 bases and J by 0 bases. The CDR3 has 17 amino acids. Germline loops: CDR1 SGHTA, CDR2 FQGTGA. The CDR3 is CASSLRTSGSSTDTQYF. DNA of the CDR3: TGTGCCAGCAGCTTACGGACTAGCGGGAGCAGCACAGATACGCAGTATTTT.

The J gene is TRBJ2-4, the V gene TRBV7-9; 11 nucleotides agree with TRBD2. The length of the CDR3 is 16 residues. With V trimmed by 5 bases and J by 4 bases, 7 bases remained unmatched. Per the germline V gene, CDR1 is SEHNR and CDR2 is FQNEAQ (reference sequence). This CDR3 is CASSEDSGRGKNIQYF. CDR3 sequence (DNA): TGTGCCAGCAGCGAAGATAGCGGGAGGGGGAAAAACATTCAGTACTTC. The full variable domain, completed using reference TRBV7-9 and TRBJ2-4, is DTGVSQNPRHKITKRGQNVTFRCDPISEHNRLYWYRQTLGQGPEFLTYFQNEAQLEKSRLLSDRFSAERPKGSFSTLEIQRTEQGDSAMYLCASSEDSGRGKNIQYFGAGTRLSVL.

The sample holds a few counts of this clonotype. The chain employs TRBV6-2 or TRBV6-3 and TRBJ2-7, with no clear D. V lost 5 bases and J 3 bases, leaving 8 bases between the germline ends. CDR1 and CDR2 from the germline V gene are MNHEY and SVGEGT. This CDR3 is built from 12 residues. Here the CDR3 DNA reads TGTGCCAGCAGTGTGCGAAACTACGAGCAGTACGTC. Residues: CASSVRNYEQYV.

This clonotype was counted between two and nine times. The gene calls are TRBV29-1 and TRBJ2-1, with 9 positions matching TRBD2. V shed 3 bases and J 7 bases; nucleotides not matched to a gene: 4. The CDR3 extends over 13 amino acids. CDR1 is SQVTM, CDR2 ANQGSEA, per germline. This CDR3 reads CSVDPGLANEQFF. CDR3 nucleotide sequence: TGCAGCGTTGATCCGGGACTAGCAAATGAGCAGTTCTTC.

The genes are TRBV27 and TRBJ2-5, with TRBD1 matching 9 bases. CDR3 length: 15 residues. The germline CDR1 and CDR2 sequences are MNHEY and SMNVEV (reference sequence). Trimming removed 5 bases from V and 5 bases from J; junction bases left unmatched: 9. The CDR3 loop reads CASSKGTGTQETQYF. The CDR3 DNA follows: TGTGCCAGCAGTAAGGGGACAGGGACTCAGGAGACCCAGTACTTC.

The genes are TRBV6-2 or TRBV6-3 and TRBJ2-1; 7 bases are shared with TRBD2. This CDR3 contains 15 residues. Germline trimming cut 8 bases from V and 2 bases from J; bases unmatched to any gene: 9. CDR1 and CDR2 from the germline V gene are MNHEY and SVGEGT. DNA of the CDR3: TGTGCCAGCTCGCCGTTCAGCGGGACCTACAATGAGCAGTTCTTC. It codes for CASSPFSGTYNEQFF.

This clonotype was counted many times. The chain couples TRBV20-1 to TRBJ2-7; 10 bases map to TRBD2. Germline V CDR1 and CDR2: DFQATT, SNEGSKA (reference sequence). Trimming removed 5 bases from V and 6 bases from J; junction bases left unmatched: 10. The length of the CDR3 is 14 residues. The CDR3 nucleotides read TGCAGTGCTCCCCGCCCGGGACTAGCGAGCGAGCAGTACTTC. It encodes CSAPRPGLASEQYF.

In its sample, this clonotype was seen a few times. The CDR3 DNA is TGTGCCAGCAGTCTACAGGGAGTCAGCGAGCAGTACTTC. Residues: CASSLQGVSEQYF. The rearrangement joins TRBV12-3 or TRBV12-4 to TRBJ2-7, with a tentative D call TRBD1 (6 bases). V was pared by 5 bases and J by 6 bases, with 14 bases between. The CDR3 contains 13 residues.

The chain couples TRBV20-1 to TRBJ1-4; D is uncertain. Germline CDR1 and CDR2: DFQATT and SNEGSKA (reference sequence). Trimming took 6 bases from V and 5 from J, leaving 10 bases between them. The CDR3 has 12 residues. In DNA form, the CDR3 reads TGCAGTGCGGGTGCCGCAAATGAAAAACTGTTTTTT. Residues: CSAGAANEKLFF.

This clonotype was observed a few times. The rearrangement links TRBV5-1 to TRBJ2-7; TRBD1 aligns across 9 bases. The germline V gene has CDR1 SGHRS and CDR2 YFSETQ. The CDR3 is made up of 17 amino acids. V lost 0 bases to trimming and J lost 1 base; unmatched junction nucleotides: 8. CDR3 nucleotides: TGCGCCAGCAGCTTGGCCGAGTCTGGACAGGGGTCCTACGAGCAGTACTTC. This sequence encodes CASSLAESGQGSYEQYF.

This clonotype was observed at least ten times. Written as DNA, the CDR3 is TGCGCCAGCAGCTGGGGGGACCGTTCCCAAGAGACCCAGTACTTC. This encodes CASSWGDRSQETQYF. The chain uses TRBV5-1 and TRBJ2-5; D possibly corresponds to TRBD2 (6 bases). The V gene's germline CDR1 is SGHRS and CDR2 YFSETQ. This CDR3 spans 15 amino acids. V lost 3 bases and J lost 1, with 13 bases in between.

This clonotype was seen ten or more times. The chain joins TRBV12-3 or TRBV12-4 to TRBJ2-3, with D unclear. With 6 bases removed from V and 2 bases from J, the gap between germline ends came to 6 bases. The CDR3 totals 12 residues. CDR3 region: CASRPDTDTQYF. For the CDR3, the DNA is TGTGCCAGCAGGCCGGACACAGATACGCAGTATTTT.

CDR3 DNA sequence: TGTGCCAGCACTACAGGGACTATTGGCTACACCTTC. Translated: CASTTGTIGYTF. The chain carries TRBV6-6 and TRBJ1-2, with a possible D match to TRBD1 (6 bases). V was clipped by 7 bases and J by 7 bases, with 13 bases between them. Germline-derived CDR1 and CDR2 are MNHNY and SVGAGI (reference sequence). The CDR3 has 12 amino acids.

This clonotype was observed a few times. J is TRBJ1-6 and V is TRBV20-1; D may be TRBD1 (5 bases). The germline CDR1 and CDR2 sequences are DFQATT and SNEGSKA (reference sequence). The CDR3 runs 13 residues. V was cut by 5 bases and J by 10 bases, with 15 bases left in between. CDR3 DNA sequence: TGCAGTGCTGAGCGGGACCCGGTCTCACCCCTCCACTTT. Residues: CSAERDPVSPLHF.

This clonotype was detected ten times or more. The chain uses TRBV12-3 or TRBV12-4 and TRBJ1-1; 9 positions match TRBD1. The CDR3 runs to 14 residues. The ends lost 5 bases at V and 3 bases at J; junction bases unmatched: 4. Here the CDR3 DNA reads TGTGCCAGCAGTCGGGACAGGGCGGACACTGAAGCTTTCTTT. This sequence encodes CASSRDRADTEAFF.

The V gene is TRBV12-3 or TRBV12-4, the J gene TRBJ2-5; 11 bases align to TRBD2. The junction had 19 bases not matched to a gene; V was cut back by 8 bases and J by 2 bases. There are 19 residues in the CDR3. CDR3 sequence: CASCRQRDASGRHQETQYF. The CDR3, as DNA: TGTGCCAGCTGCCGACAGCGTGATGCTAGCGGGAGGCATCAAGAGACCCAGTACTTC.

The chain uses TRBV18 and TRBJ2-5; possible D gene TRBD2, 5 bases. Between the trimmed V and J ends, which lost 3 bases and 0 bases, there was a span of 11 bases. The CDR3 is 15 amino acids. Per germline, CDR1 KGHSH and CDR2 LQKENI. DNA of the CDR3: TGTGCCAGCTCACCCTTAACGGGGAACCAAGAGACCCAGTACTTC. This codes for CASSPLTGNQETQYF.

This clonotype occurred many times. The rearrangement joins TRBV5-1 to TRBJ2-7; TRBD2 might be the D (7 bases). The CDR3 has 14 residues. V was trimmed by 3 bases and J by 0 bases, leaving 10 bases between them. Per germline, CDR1 SGHRS and CDR2 YFSETQ. The chain's CDR3 is CASSSGGPSYEQYF. Written as DNA, the CDR3 is TGCGCCAGCAGCTCCGGGGGGCCCTCCTACGAGCAGTACTTC.

The sample holds a few counts of this clonotype. In DNA, the CDR3 is TGCAGCGTTGATCCTAGCGGAAACACCGGGGAGCTGTTTTTT. Translated, it gives CSVDPSGNTGELFF. The chain joins TRBV29-1 to TRBJ2-2, with 7 positions matching TRBD2. V shed 3 bases and J 2 bases; nucleotides not matched to a gene: 3. Germline lookup yields CDR1 SQVTM and CDR2 ANQGSEA. This CDR3 is 14 amino acids long.

This clonotype was counted a few times. This chain connects TRBV7-9 to TRBJ2-3, with D perhaps TRBD2 (6 bases). The CDR3 has 14 amino acids. Per germline, CDR1 SEHNR and CDR2 FQNEAQ (reference sequence). With 4 bases removed from V and 3 bases from J, the gap between germline ends came to 11 bases. CDR3 protein: CASSWSGGTDTQYF. CDR3 bases: TGTGCCAGCAGCTGGTCTGGGGGGACAGATACGCAGTATTTT. The entire variable domain, with the rest obtained from reference TRBV7-9 and TRBJ2-3, is as follows: DTGVSQNPRHKITKRGQNVTFRCDPISEHNRLYWYRQTLGQGPEFLTYFQNEAQLEKSRLLSDRFSAERPKGSFSTLEIQRTEQGDSAMYLCASSWSGGTDTQYFGPGTRLTVL.

The chain has TRBV20-1 and TRBJ2-3; TRBD1 or TRBD2 may be the D gene (6 bases each). The CDR3 spans 13 residues. Deletions cut 8 bases from V and 9 bases from J, with 21 bases between. The V gene's germline CDR1 is DFQATT and CDR2 SNEGSKA (reference sequence). The CDR3: CSTWGEEGGTQYF. CDR3 sequence (DNA): TGCAGTACCTGGGGGGAGGAGGGGGGCACGCAGTATTTT.

This clonotype was seen only a few times. The J gene is TRBJ1-2, the V gene TRBV6-2 or TRBV6-3; D unresolved. There are 13 residues in the CDR3. Germline CDR1 is MNHEY and CDR2 is SVGEGT. Trimming removed 0 bases at V and 8 bases at J, with 10 bases between. CDR3 sequence: CASSYSGQRGYTF. The CDR3 DNA reads as TGTGCCAGCAGTTACTCGGGCCAGAGAGGCTACACCTTC.

CDR3 protein: CAISSGLAGGETQYF. The DNA of the CDR3 is TGTGCCATCAGTTCCGGACTAGCGGGGGGAGAGACCCAGTACTTC. V gene TRBV10-3 combines with J gene TRBJ2-5; 14 positions match TRBD2. V was clipped by 5 bases and J by 4 bases; unmatched bases: 3. CDR3 length: 15 residues. Germline V CDR1 and CDR2: ENHRY, SYGVKD.

This clonotype has only a few counts. The J gene is TRBJ2-7, the V gene TRBV12-3 or TRBV12-4; no clear D gene. The CDR3 sequence is 12 residues long. V lost 5 bases and J lost 7, with 12 bases in between. For the CDR3, the DNA is TGTGCCAGCAGTGCGGACCATGGGGAGCAGTACGTC. Its protein product is CASSADHGEQYV.

This chain connects TRBV28 to TRBJ2-3; D tentatively fits TRBD1 or TRBD2 (5 bases each). Germline CDR1 is MDHEN and CDR2 is SYDVKM. The CDR3 is 15 residues long. Trimming removed 5 bases at V and 6 bases at J, with 18 bases between. The CDR3 is CASSTRDGNRDTQYF. For the CDR3, the DNA is TGTGCCAGCAGTACCCGGGACGGAAATAGGGATACGCAGTATTTT. The full variable domain, rest sourced from reference TRBV28 and TRBJ2-3, is DVKVTQSSRYLVKRTGEKVFLECVQDMDHENMFWYRQDPGLGLRLIYFSYDVKMKEKGDIPEGYSVSREKKERFSLILESASTNQTSMYLCASSTRDGNRDTQYFGPGTRLTVL.

This clonotype has only a few counts. V gene TRBV4-1 combines with J gene TRBJ2-3; 11 bases are shared with TRBD2. Germline values: CDR1 MGHRA, CDR2 YSYEKL. There are 16 residues in the CDR3. The ends lost 4 bases at V and 6 bases at J; junction bases unmatched: 9. CDR3 sequence: CASSLTSGGRTDTQYF. The CDR3 DNA reads TGCGCCAGCAGCCTCACTAGCGGGGGTCGTACGGATACGCAGTATTTT.

Comment on this clonotype: A read error is possible here, since a much larger clone lies one base away. The V call is TRBV12-3 or TRBV12-4, the J call TRBJ2-7, with 12 bases fitting TRBD1. The length of the CDR3 is 14 residues. Trimming took 5 bases from V and 5 from J; bases not matched to a gene: 4. This CDR3 is CASSQGQGAHEQYF. The CDR3 nucleotides read TGTGCCAGCAGTCAGGGACAGGGGGCCCACGAGCAGTACTTC.

This clonotype was seen a handful of times. V gene TRBV21-1 combines with J gene TRBJ1-2; the DNA was not compared with TRBD1, the D call given in the table. TRBV21-1 is labeled a pseudogene. The CDR3 is 14 amino acids. In nucleotides, the CDR3 is TGTGCCAGCAGCATACGAAGTGGGGACAGTAGCTACACCTTC. This gives the protein CASSIRSGDSSYTF.